This T cell receptor (beta chain) was retrieved from a study of T cells in Graves' hyperthyroidism and ophthalmopathy. Across the whole study: Peripheral blood samples were taken at initial diagnosis, prior to any treatment.

Template material for amplifying TCR beta CDR3 regions consisted of RNA transcripts. First-round RT-PCR with HTBI primers amplified the TCR CDR3 region. TCRdb processed the multiplex PCR reads anew with MiXCR; each CDR3 protein has one entry. The sample records 640,000 or so distinct CDR3 sequences, about 14% being singletons. This clonotype was counted between two and nine times. Its cognate antigen is unknown. The study left out patients who had uncontrolled infection, other autoimmune disease, pregnancy or lactation. Germline lookup yields CDR1 SGHRS and CDR2 YFSETQ. This CDR3 is built from 16 residues. The V gene lost 3 bases and the J gene lost 3 bases, with 18 bases spanning the gap. Regarding the study as a whole: Separation of ophthalmopathy from stable hyperthyroidism was achieved by a 13 V-J model. Ophthalmopathy was predicted by the model a median of around 5.9 months ahead of onset.

This chain uses TRBV5-1 with TRBJ1-1, with D possibly matching TRBD1 (6 bases). The sequencing input was blood. This clonotype was obtained from a middle-aged woman with Graves' ophthalmopathy. CDR3 coding DNA: TGCGCCAGCAGCTCTGGACGGTCAGGGGTTGACACTGAAGCTTTCTTT. Residues: CASSSGRSGVDTEAFF.